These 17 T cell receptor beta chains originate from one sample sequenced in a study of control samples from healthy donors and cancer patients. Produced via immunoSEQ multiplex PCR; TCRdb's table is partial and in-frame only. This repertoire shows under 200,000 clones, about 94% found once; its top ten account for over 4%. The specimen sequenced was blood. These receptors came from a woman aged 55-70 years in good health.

The CDR3 DNA sequence: TGTGCCAGCAGCCCGAGGGTTGGTGAAGCTTTCTTT. Its translation: CASSPRVGEAFF. The chain is built from TRBV14 and TRBJ1-1; D unclear. Germline values: CDR1 SGHDN, CDR2 FVKESK. The CDR3 is made up of 12 amino acids. Trimming took off 4 bases at V and 7 bases at J, with 10 bases between the two ends.

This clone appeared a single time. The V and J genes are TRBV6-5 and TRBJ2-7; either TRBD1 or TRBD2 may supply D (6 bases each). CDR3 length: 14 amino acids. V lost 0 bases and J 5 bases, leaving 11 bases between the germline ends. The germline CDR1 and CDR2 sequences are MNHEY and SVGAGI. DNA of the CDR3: TGTGCCAGCAGTTACTCCGGGGGCTACCACGAGCAGTACTTC. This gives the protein CASSYSGGYHEQYF.

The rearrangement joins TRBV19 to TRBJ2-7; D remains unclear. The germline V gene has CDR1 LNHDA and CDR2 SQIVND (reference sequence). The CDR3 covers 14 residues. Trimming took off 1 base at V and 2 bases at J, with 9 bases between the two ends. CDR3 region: CASSIAESAYEQYF. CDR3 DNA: TGTGCCAGTAGTATAGCGGAGAGTGCCTACGAGCAGTACTTC.

The DNA for the CDR3 is TGTGCCAGCAGCCTCCGGGACATATACGAGTATTTT. It translates to CASSLRDIYEYF. This chain joins TRBV2 and TRBJ2-3, with D possibly matching TRBD1 (6 bases). Germline loops: CDR1 SNHLY, CDR2 FYNNEI. The CDR3 length is 12 residues. V was clipped by 6 bases and J by 13 bases, with 17 bases between them. Filled out from reference TRBV2 and TRBJ2-3, the complete variable domain reads EPEVTQTPSHQVTQMGQEVILRCVPISNHLYFYWYRQILGQKVEFLVSFYNNEISEKSEIFDDQFSVERPDGSNFTLKIRSTKLEDSAMYFCASSLRDIYEYFGPGTRLTVL.

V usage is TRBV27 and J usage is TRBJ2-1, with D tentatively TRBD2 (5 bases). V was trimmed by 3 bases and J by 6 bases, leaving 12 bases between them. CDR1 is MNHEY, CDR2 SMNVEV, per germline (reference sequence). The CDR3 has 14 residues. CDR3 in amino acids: CASSFTRQTNEQFF. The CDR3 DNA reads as TGTGCCAGCAGTTTCACTAGACAAACCAATGAGCAGTTCTTC.

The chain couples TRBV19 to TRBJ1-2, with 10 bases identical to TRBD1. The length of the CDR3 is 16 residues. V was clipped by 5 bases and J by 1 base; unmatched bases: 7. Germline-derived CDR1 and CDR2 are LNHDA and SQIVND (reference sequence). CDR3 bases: TGTGCCAGTAGTCCCGGGACAGGGGCGATTAACTATGGCTACACCTTC. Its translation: CASSPGTGAINYGYTF.

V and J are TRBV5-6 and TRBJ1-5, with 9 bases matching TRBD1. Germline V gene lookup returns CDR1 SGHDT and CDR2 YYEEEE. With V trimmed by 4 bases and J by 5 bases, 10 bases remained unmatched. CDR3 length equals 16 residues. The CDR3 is CASSPRFGQGHQPQHF. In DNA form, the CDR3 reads TGTGCCAGCAGCCCGAGGTTCGGACAGGGGCATCAGCCCCAGCATTTT. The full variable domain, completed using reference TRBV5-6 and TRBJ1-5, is DAGVTQSPTHLIKTRGQQVTLRCSPKSGHDTVSWYQQALGQGPQFIFQYYEEEERQRGNFPDRFSGHQFPNYSSELNVNALLLGDSALYLCASSPRFGQGHQPQHFGDGTRLSIL.

CDR3 residues: CASSRTGSPYEQYF. The CDR3 region has the DNA TGCGCCAGCAGCCGTACAGGGAGCCCCTACGAGCAGTACTTC. This chain uses TRBV5-1 with TRBJ2-7; D is possibly TRBD1 (6 bases). Germline CDR1 reads SGHRS; CDR2 reads YFSETQ. There are 14 residues in the CDR3. V was pared by 4 bases and J by 2 bases, with 13 bases between.

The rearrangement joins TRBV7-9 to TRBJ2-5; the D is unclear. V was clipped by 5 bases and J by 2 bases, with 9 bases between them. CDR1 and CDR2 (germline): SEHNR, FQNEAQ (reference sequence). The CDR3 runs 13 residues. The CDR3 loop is CASSQDPQETQYF. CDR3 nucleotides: TGTGCCAGCAGCCAGGACCCGCAAGAGACCCAGTACTTC.

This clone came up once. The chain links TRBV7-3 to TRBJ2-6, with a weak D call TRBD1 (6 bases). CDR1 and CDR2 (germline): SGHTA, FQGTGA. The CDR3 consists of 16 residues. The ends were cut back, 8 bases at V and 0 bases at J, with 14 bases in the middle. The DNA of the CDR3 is TGTGCCAGCCTGGACAGTATTCTCTCTGGGGCCAACGTCCTGACTTTC. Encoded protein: CASLDSILSGANVLTF.

CDR3 residues: CASSSKGQKRIYEQYF. The CDR3 nucleotides read TGTGCCAGCAGTTCTAAAGGACAGAAACGAATCTACGAGCAGTACTTC. The rearrangement links TRBV28 to TRBJ2-7; possible D gene TRBD1, 6 bases. The germline V gene encodes CDR1 MDHEN and CDR2 SYDVKM. The germline V and J ends were trimmed by 4 bases and 3 bases, with 19 bases remaining between them. The CDR3 runs to 16 residues.

DNA of the CDR3: TGTGCCAGCAGCCAAGACAGGGACTATGGCTACACCTTC. It translates to CASSQDRDYGYTF. The genes are TRBV7-2 and TRBJ1-2; TRBD1 matches 7 bases. Germline V CDR1 and CDR2: SGHTA, FQGNSA. The CDR3 loop spans 13 amino acids. Trimming at V came to 5 bases and at J to 3 bases, leaving 3 bases not matched to a gene.

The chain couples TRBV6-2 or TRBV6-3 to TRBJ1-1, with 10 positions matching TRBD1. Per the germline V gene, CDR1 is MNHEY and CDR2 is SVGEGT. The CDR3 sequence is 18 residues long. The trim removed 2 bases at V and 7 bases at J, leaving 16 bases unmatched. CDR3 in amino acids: CASSYNRETGGSTREAFF. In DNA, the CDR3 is TGTGCCAGCAGTTACAATAGGGAGACAGGGGGCTCGACCCGTGAAGCTTTCTTT.

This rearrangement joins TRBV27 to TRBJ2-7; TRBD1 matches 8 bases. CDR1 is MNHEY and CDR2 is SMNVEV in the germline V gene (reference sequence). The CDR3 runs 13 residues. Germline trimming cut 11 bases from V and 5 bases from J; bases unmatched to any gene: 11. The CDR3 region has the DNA TGTGCCTTAGCTTGGGGACAGGAGGACGAGCAGTACTTC. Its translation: CALAWGQEDEQYF.

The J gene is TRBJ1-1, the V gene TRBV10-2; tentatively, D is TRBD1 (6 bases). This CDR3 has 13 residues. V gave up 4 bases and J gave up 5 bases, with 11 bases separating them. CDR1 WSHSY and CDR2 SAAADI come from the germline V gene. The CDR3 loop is CASSVQGYTEAFF. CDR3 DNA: TGCGCCAGCAGTGTTCAGGGGTATACTGAAGCTTTCTTT.

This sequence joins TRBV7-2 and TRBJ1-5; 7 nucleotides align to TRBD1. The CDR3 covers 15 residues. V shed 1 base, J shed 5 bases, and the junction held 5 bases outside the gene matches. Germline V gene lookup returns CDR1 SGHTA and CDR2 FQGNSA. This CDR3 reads CASSLGDSYYQPQHF. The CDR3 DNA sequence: TGTGCCAGCAGCTTAGGGGACAGCTACTATCAGCCCCAGCATTTT. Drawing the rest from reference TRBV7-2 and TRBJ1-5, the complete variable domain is GAGVSQSPSNKVTEKGKDVELRCDPISGHTALYWYRQSLGQGLEFLIYFQGNSAPDKSGLPSDRFSAERTGGSVSTLTIQRTQQEDSAVYLCASSLGDSYYQPQHFGDGTRLSIL.

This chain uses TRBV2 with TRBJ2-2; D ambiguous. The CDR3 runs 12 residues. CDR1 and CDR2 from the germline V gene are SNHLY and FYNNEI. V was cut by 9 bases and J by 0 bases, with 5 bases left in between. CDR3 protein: CASKANTGELFF. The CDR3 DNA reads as TGTGCCAGTAAGGCGAACACCGGGGAGCTGTTTTTT.